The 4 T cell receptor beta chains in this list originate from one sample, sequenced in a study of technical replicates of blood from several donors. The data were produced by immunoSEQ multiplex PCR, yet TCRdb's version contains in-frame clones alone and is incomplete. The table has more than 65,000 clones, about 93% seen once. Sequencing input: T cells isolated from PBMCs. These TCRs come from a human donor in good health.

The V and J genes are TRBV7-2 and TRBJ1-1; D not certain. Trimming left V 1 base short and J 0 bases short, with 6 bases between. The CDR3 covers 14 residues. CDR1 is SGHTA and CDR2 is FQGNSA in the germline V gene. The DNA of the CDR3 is TGTGCCAGCAGCTTAGTAGCGGTGAACACTGAAGCTTTCTTT. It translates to CASSLVAVNTEAFF.

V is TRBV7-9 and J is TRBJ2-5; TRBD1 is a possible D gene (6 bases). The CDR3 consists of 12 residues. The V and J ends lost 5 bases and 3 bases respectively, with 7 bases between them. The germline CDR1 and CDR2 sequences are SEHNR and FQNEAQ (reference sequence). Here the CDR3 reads CASSRDKETQYF. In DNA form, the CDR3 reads TGTGCCAGCAGCCGGGACAAAGAGACCCAGTACTTC.

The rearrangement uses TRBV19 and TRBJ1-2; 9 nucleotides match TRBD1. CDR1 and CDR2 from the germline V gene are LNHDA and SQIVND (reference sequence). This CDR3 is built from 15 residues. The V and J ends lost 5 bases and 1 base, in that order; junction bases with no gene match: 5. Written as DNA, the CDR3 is TGTGCCAGTAGTTCCGAGGACAGGGGTAACTATGGCTACACCTTC. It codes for CASSSEDRGNYGYTF.

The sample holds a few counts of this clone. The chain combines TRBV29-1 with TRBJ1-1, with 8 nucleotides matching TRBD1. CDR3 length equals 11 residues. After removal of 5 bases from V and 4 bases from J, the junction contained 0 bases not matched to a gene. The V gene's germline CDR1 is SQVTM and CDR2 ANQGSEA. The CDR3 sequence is CSVTGGTEAFF. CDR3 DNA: TGCAGCGTTACAGGGGGCACTGAAGCTTTCTTT.